Described below is a single T cell receptor (beta chain) sequence and its context. What it binds is not known. TCR beta CDR3 region amplification was performed from RNA transcripts. The primer set for the first-round RT-PCR of the TCR CDR3 was HTBI. From the multiplex PCR reads, TCRdb called clonotypes with MiXCR, one entry per CDR3 protein. Altogether 550,000 to 800,000 distinct CDR3 sequences are present, roughly 17% being singletons, with the ten largest covering roughly 15%. This sample was taken from a study of T cells in Graves' hyperthyroidism and ophthalmopathy. General study findings and limits: In validation, the model predicted ophthalmopathy. These predictions came a median roughly 6 months before onset.

V was clipped by 5 bases and J by 4 bases; unmatched bases: 2. Germline V gives CDR1 SQVTM, CDR2 ANQGSEA. CDR3 length: 12 residues. Lactation, pregnancy, other autoimmune disease or uncontrolled infection led to exclusion of patients. PBMCs were derived from around 10 ml fresh peripheral blood. The chain couples TRBV29-1 to TRBJ1-1, with 9 bases lining up with TRBD1. The receptor was isolated from a man aged 45-65 years with Graves' hyperthyroidism. Sequencing was performed on blood. The CDR3 region is CSVRQGGTEAFF. CDR3 nucleotides: TGCAGCGTTCGACAGGGGGGCACTGAAGCTTTCTTT.